The rows below give T cell receptor beta chains drawn from one sample of a study of blood T cell repertoires in COVID-19. Clones were sequenced by immunoSEQ multiplex PCR, and TCRdb holds only the in-frame ones, with some missing. The table has roughly 150,000 clones, roughly 84% seen once. Sequencing was performed on PBMCs or T cells enriched from blood (not recorded which). Source of these receptors: a man in his sixties or seventies who had been exposed to COVID-19. Both conserved end residues are part of each CDR3. Each record gives: J gene, V gene, clone size, D gene, CDR3 DNA, CDR3 protein. A D gene is named only where the DNA matches it firmly. Only some rows state a clone size, as once, few, many or a class for expanded clones.

j_call: TRBJ2-1
v_call: TRBV30
clone_size: few
d_call: TRBD2
cdr3_nt: TGTGCCTGGAGTACCACCTGGACTAGCGGTAACAATGAGCAGTTCTTC
cdr3_aa: CAWSTTWTSGNNEQFF

j_call: TRBJ1-6
v_call: TRBV6-5
clone_size: NA
d_call: NA
cdr3_nt: TGTGCCTCAACGCGAACAGGCCTCAATTCACCCCTCCACTTT
cdr3_aa: CASTRTGLNSPLHF

j_call: TRBJ2-7
v_call: TRBV28
clone_size: once
d_call: TRBD1
cdr3_nt: TGTGCCAGCAGTTCAACAGGGGGACAGGACTACGAGCAGTACTTC
cdr3_aa: CASSSTGGQDYEQYF

j_call: TRBJ1-3
v_call: TRBV5-1
clone_size: NA
d_call: NA
cdr3_nt: TGCGCCAGCAGCTTGGAGTCTCAGGGAAACACCATATATTTT
cdr3_aa: CASSLESQGNTIYF

j_call: TRBJ2-2
v_call: TRBV19
clone_size: NA
d_call: NA
cdr3_nt: TGTGCCAGTAGTATAGATGAGGGAGACGCCGGGGAGCTGTTTTTT
cdr3_aa: CASSIDEGDAGELFF

j_call: TRBJ2-1
v_call: TRBV7-3
clone_size: once
d_call: TRBD1
cdr3_nt: TGTGCCAGCAGCTCCGGACAGGGGGCCTGGTTCTTC
cdr3_aa: CASSSGQGAWFF

j_call: TRBJ2-5
v_call: TRBV30
clone_size: NA
d_call: TRBD2
cdr3_nt: TGTGCCTGGAGGGCAATAGCGGGGGGAGAGACCCAGTACTTC
cdr3_aa: CAWRAIAGGETQYF

j_call: TRBJ2-5
v_call: TRBV14
clone_size: NA
d_call: TRBD2
cdr3_nt: TGTGCCAGCAGCCAAGGGCGAGCGGGGTACCAAGAGACCCAGTACTTC
cdr3_aa: CASSQGRAGYQETQYF

j_call: TRBJ1-6
v_call: TRBV18
clone_size: NA
d_call: NA
cdr3_nt: TGTGCCAGCTCACCACCCGGGGAGAAAAATTCACCCCTCCACTTT
cdr3_aa: CASSPPGEKNSPLHF

j_call: TRBJ2-7
v_call: TRBV28
clone_size: NA
d_call: TRBD2
cdr3_nt: TGTGCCAGCAGTACGGGACTAGCGGCCATTTCCTACGAGCAGTACTTC
cdr3_aa: CASSTGLAAISYEQYF

j_call: TRBJ2-3
v_call: TRBV7-2
clone_size: NA
d_call: NA
cdr3_nt: TGTGCCAGCAGTCGTCTAGCTATTCGGGCGGATACGCAGTATTTT
cdr3_aa: CASSRLAIRADTQYF

j_call: TRBJ2-4
v_call: TRBV4-3
clone_size: NA
d_call: NA
cdr3_nt: TGCGCCAGCAGCCAAGATGGCAGGGGTTGGGGGAACATTCAGTACTTC
cdr3_aa: CASSQDGRGWGNIQYF

j_call: TRBJ2-5
v_call: TRBV28
clone_size: many
d_call: TRBD2
cdr3_nt: TGTGCCAGCAGTACCGGGACTAGCAGTTCAGAGACCCAGTACTTC
cdr3_aa: CASSTGTSSSETQYF

j_call: TRBJ2-7
v_call: TRBV6-5
clone_size: NA
d_call: NA
cdr3_nt: TGTGCCAGCAGTTACCCCACAGGGAGCGACGAGCAGTACTTC
cdr3_aa: CASSYPTGSDEQYF

j_call: TRBJ2-1
v_call: TRBV10-3
clone_size: NA
d_call: TRBD2
cdr3_nt: TGTGCCATCACCTCGGGACTAGCGGGCGCCTACAATGAGCAGTTCTTC
cdr3_aa: CAITSGLAGAYNEQFF

j_call: TRBJ2-5
v_call: TRBV5-1
clone_size: once
d_call: TRBD2
cdr3_nt: TGCGCCAGCAGCTTGGATAAGCGGGAGGATCCGCAAGAGACCCAGTACTTC
cdr3_aa: CASSLDKREDPQETQYF

j_call: TRBJ1-1
v_call: TRBV19
clone_size: NA
d_call: TRBD1
cdr3_nt: TGTGCCAGTAGTGGGGACAGGGGTAACACTGAAGCTTTCTTT
cdr3_aa: CASSGDRGNTEAFF

j_call: TRBJ2-1
v_call: TRBV4-3
clone_size: NA
d_call: TRBD2
cdr3_nt: TGCGCCAGCGGACAACTGGGGACTAGCGGGAGGAAGGATCAGTTCTTC
cdr3_aa: CASGQLGTSGRKDQFF

j_call: TRBJ2-1
v_call: TRBV19
clone_size: NA
d_call: TRBD2
cdr3_nt: TGTGCCAGCCGACCTCCGCGGGGGACCGCGTACAATGAGCAGTTCTTC
cdr3_aa: CASRPPRGTAYNEQFF

j_call: TRBJ1-2
v_call: TRBV27
clone_size: NA
d_call: TRBD1
cdr3_nt: TGTGCCAGCAGTCCCGACAGGGTCTATGGCTACACCTTC
cdr3_aa: CASSPDRVYGYTF

j_call: TRBJ2-1
v_call: TRBV7-2
clone_size: NA
d_call: NA
cdr3_nt: TGTGCCAGCAGCTTAGGAGGACTGTCGGGTGAGCAGTTCTTC
cdr3_aa: CASSLGGLSGEQFF

j_call: TRBJ2-7
v_call: TRBV28
clone_size: NA
d_call: NA
cdr3_nt: TGTGCCAGCAGTTACCAGTCCTACGAGCAGTACTTC
cdr3_aa: CASSYQSYEQYF

j_call: TRBJ2-3
v_call: TRBV5-1
clone_size: few
d_call: TRBD2
cdr3_nt: TGCGCCAGCAGCTCGGATTGGACTAGCGGGACAGGAGATACGCAGTATTTT
cdr3_aa: CASSSDWTSGTGDTQYF

j_call: TRBJ1-1
v_call: TRBV19
clone_size: once
d_call: TRBD1
cdr3_nt: TGTGCCAGTAGTATCGGACAGGGGGCGGCTGAAGCTTTCTTT
cdr3_aa: CASSIGQGAAEAFF

j_call: TRBJ2-1
v_call: TRBV5-1
clone_size: NA
d_call: TRBD1
cdr3_nt: TGCGCCAGCAGCTTGGTTCCTGGCAGGGGGTGGGGGAATGAGCAGTTCTTC
cdr3_aa: CASSLVPGRGWGNEQFF

j_call: TRBJ1-2
v_call: TRBV27
clone_size: NA
d_call: TRBD1
cdr3_nt: TGTGCCAGCAGTTGGGGCGGACAGGGGCAGGGTGGCTACACCTTC
cdr3_aa: CASSWGGQGQGGYTF

j_call: TRBJ1-4
v_call: TRBV29-1
clone_size: NA
d_call: NA
cdr3_nt: TGCAGCGTTGAGGCCACAGGGGAAAAACTGTTTTTT
cdr3_aa: CSVEATGEKLFF

j_call: TRBJ1-2
v_call: TRBV16
clone_size: many
d_call: NA
cdr3_nt: TGTGCCAGCAGCCAATCTTCCAGACTTGGAGGAGGCTACACCTTC
cdr3_aa: CASSQSSRLGGGYTF

j_call: TRBJ2-7
v_call: TRBV28
clone_size: NA
d_call: TRBD2
cdr3_nt: TGTGCCGCGGGCCACGGACTAGGGGAGCAGTACTTC
cdr3_aa: CAAGHGLGEQYF

j_call: TRBJ2-7
v_call: TRBV7-3
clone_size: NA
d_call: NA
cdr3_nt: TGTGCCAGCAGCCCCCCTGGGAGCTACGAGCAGTACTTC
cdr3_aa: CASSPPGSYEQYF

j_call: TRBJ1-2
v_call: TRBV28
clone_size: once
d_call: TRBD1
cdr3_nt: TGTGCCAGTTCGACCGGAGGACAGGGTGAAGGCTACACCTTC
cdr3_aa: CASSTGGQGEGYTF

j_call: TRBJ1-5
v_call: TRBV5-5
clone_size: NA
d_call: NA
cdr3_nt: TGTGCCAGCAGCTTCTCCAGGGTTAGCAATCAGCCCCAGCATTTT
cdr3_aa: CASSFSRVSNQPQHF

j_call: TRBJ2-7
v_call: TRBV6-5
clone_size: NA
d_call: NA
cdr3_nt: TGTGCCAGCAGCCCGTCGGTGGACATCTCCTACGAGCAGTACTTC
cdr3_aa: CASSPSVDISYEQYF

j_call: TRBJ2-3
v_call: TRBV9
clone_size: NA
d_call: TRBD2
cdr3_nt: TGTGCCAGCAGCGTAGAAAGGGGTCTCCCTAGCGGGAGGGGTTCCCGTACAGATACGCAGTATTTT
cdr3_aa: CASSVERGLPSGRGSRTDTQYF

j_call: TRBJ2-3
v_call: TRBV29-1
clone_size: NA
d_call: NA
cdr3_nt: TGCAGCGCAGAGGAGGGGCCAGATACGCAGTATTTT
cdr3_aa: CSAEEGPDTQYF

j_call: TRBJ2-2
v_call: TRBV4-3
clone_size: NA
d_call: TRBD2
cdr3_nt: TGCGCCAGCAGCCAAGATTACCTAGCGGGAGGAACCGGGGAGCTGTTTTTT
cdr3_aa: CASSQDYLAGGTGELFF

j_call: TRBJ2-7
v_call: TRBV2
clone_size: NA
d_call: TRBD1
cdr3_nt: TGTGCCAGCACCGGACAGGGGCCCTACGAGCAGTACTTC
cdr3_aa: CASTGQGPYEQYF

j_call: TRBJ2-3
v_call: TRBV28
clone_size: NA
d_call: NA
cdr3_nt: TGTGCCAGCAGTTTACAACGGGAGTCAGATACGCAGTATTTT
cdr3_aa: CASSLQRESDTQYF

j_call: TRBJ1-4
v_call: TRBV5-6
clone_size: NA
d_call: TRBD1
cdr3_nt: TGTGCCAGCAGCTTGGCCGGGACAGGGTATGAAAAACTGTTTTTT
cdr3_aa: CASSLAGTGYEKLFF

j_call: TRBJ1-5
v_call: TRBV15
clone_size: NA
d_call: NA
cdr3_nt: TGTGCCACCAGCATAGCGGCTCATAATCAGCCCCAGCATTTT
cdr3_aa: CATSIAAHNQPQHF

j_call: TRBJ2-2
v_call: TRBV19
clone_size: NA
d_call: NA
cdr3_nt: TGTGCCAGTAGTTTTGACAGAGGGAACACCGGGGAGCTGTTTTTT
cdr3_aa: CASSFDRGNTGELFF

j_call: TRBJ1-4
v_call: TRBV4-1
clone_size: NA
d_call: NA
cdr3_nt: TGCGCCAGCAGCCCTACAGGAAATAATGAAAAACTGTTTTTT
cdr3_aa: CASSPTGNNEKLFF

j_call: TRBJ2-5
v_call: TRBV19
clone_size: NA
d_call: NA
cdr3_nt: TGTGCCACTTCGCCGGGACACCGAATGGAGACCCAGTACTTC
cdr3_aa: CATSPGHRMETQYF

j_call: TRBJ1-6
v_call: TRBV3-1/TRBV3-2
clone_size: NA
d_call: NA
cdr3_nt: TGTGCCAGCAGCCAAGGCTCGAGGAATGGGTATTCACCCCTCCACTTT
cdr3_aa: CASSQGSRNGYSPLHF